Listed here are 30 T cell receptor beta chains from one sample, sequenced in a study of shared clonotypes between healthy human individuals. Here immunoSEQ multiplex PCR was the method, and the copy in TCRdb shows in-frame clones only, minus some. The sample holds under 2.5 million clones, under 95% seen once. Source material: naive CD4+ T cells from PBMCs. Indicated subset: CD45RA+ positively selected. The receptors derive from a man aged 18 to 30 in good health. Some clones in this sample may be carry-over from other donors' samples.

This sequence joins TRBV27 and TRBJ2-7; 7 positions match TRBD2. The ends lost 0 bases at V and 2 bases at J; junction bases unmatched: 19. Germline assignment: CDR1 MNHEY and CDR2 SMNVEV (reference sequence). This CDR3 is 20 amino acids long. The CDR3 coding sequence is TGTGCCAGCAGTTTATCACAGTGGGGGAGGAGACCTAGCGGCACCTACGAGCAGTACTTC. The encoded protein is CASSLSQWGRRPSGTYEQYF.

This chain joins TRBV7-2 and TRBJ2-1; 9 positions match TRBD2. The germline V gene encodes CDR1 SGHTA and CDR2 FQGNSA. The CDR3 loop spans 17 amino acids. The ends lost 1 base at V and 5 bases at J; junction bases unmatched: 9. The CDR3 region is CASSLVPRLAGNNEQFF. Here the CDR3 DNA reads TGTGCCAGCAGCTTAGTCCCCCGGCTAGCGGGAAACAATGAGCAGTTCTTC.

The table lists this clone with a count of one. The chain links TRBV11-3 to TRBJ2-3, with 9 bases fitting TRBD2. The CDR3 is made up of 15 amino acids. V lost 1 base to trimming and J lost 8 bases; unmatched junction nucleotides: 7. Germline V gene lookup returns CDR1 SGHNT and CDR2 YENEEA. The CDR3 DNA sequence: TGTGCCAGCAGCTTAGGCCCCGTAGCGGGAGTTACGCAGTATTTT. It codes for CASSLGPVAGVTQYF.

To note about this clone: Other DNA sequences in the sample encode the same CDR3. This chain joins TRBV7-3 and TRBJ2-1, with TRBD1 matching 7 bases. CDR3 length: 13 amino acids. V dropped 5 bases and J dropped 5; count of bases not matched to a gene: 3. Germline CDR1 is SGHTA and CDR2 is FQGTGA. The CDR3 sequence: CASSLDRHNEQFF. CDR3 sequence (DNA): TGTGCCAGCAGCCTGGACAGGCACAATGAGCAGTTCTTC.

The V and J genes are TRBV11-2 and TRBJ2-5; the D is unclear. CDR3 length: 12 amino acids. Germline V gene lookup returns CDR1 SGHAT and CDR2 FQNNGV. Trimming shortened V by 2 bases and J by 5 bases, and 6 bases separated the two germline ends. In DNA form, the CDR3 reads TGTGCCAGCAGCTTAAATGGTGAGACCCAGTACTTC. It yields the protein CASSLNGETQYF. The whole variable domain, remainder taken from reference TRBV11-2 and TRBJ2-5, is EAGVAQSPRYKIIEKRQSVAFWCNPISGHATLYWYQQILGQGPKLLIQFQNNGVVDDSQLPKDRFSAERLKGVDSTLKIQPAKLEDSAVYLCASSLNGETQYFGPGTRLLVL.

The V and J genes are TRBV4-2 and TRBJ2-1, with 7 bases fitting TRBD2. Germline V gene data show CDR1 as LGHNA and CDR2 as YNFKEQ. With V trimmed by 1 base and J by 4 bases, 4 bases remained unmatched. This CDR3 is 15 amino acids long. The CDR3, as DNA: TGTGCCAGCAGCCAAGTGACTAGCACGTACAATGAGCAGTTCTTC. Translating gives CASSQVTSTYNEQFF.

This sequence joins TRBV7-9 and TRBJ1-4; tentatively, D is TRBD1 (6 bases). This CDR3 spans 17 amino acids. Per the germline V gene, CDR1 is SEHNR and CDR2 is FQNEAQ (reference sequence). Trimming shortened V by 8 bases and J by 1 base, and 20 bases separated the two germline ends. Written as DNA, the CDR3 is TGTGCCAGCCACCTCCAATATGGGGGGCAAACTAATGAAAAACTGTTTTTT. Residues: CASHLQYGGQTNEKLFF.

This CDR3 is CASSPRGLAGGSYNEQFF. CDR3 DNA sequence: TGCGCCAGCAGCCCGAGGGGGCTAGCGGGAGGATCCTACAATGAGCAGTTCTTC. V usage is TRBV4-1 and J usage is TRBJ2-1, with 11 bases that match TRBD2. Germline CDR1 is MGHRA and CDR2 is YSYEKL. The CDR3 is 18 residues long. J gave up 1 base and V 4 bases, and 9 bases lay outside the gene matches.

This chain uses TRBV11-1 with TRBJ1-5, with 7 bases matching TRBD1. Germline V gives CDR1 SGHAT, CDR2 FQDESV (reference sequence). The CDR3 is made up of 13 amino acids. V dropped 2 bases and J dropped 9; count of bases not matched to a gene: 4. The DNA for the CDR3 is TGTGCCAGCAGCTTATCGACAGGGATGCCCCAGCATTTT. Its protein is CASSLSTGMPQHF.

CDR3 coding DNA: TGCGCCAGCAGCCTCGGGACTAGCGGCCCCTACGAGCAGTACTTC. Its protein product is CASSLGTSGPYEQYF. The chain links TRBV4-1 to TRBJ2-7; 11 bases fit TRBD2. Germline values: CDR1 MGHRA, CDR2 YSYEKL. This CDR3 is 15 amino acids long. V was clipped by 4 bases and J by 2 bases; unmatched bases: 4.

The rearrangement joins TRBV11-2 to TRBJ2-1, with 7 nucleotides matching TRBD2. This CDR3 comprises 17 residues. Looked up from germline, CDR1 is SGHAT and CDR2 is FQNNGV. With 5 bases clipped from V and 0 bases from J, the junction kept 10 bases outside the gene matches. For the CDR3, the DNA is TGTGCCAGCAGCACCCGTTTACTAGCGAACTCCTACAATGAGCAGTTCTTC. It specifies CASSTRLLANSYNEQFF.

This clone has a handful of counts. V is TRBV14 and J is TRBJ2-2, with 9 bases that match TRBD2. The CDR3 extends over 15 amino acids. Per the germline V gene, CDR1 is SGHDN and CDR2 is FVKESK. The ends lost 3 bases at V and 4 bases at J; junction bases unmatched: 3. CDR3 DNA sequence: TGTGCCAGCAGCCAGGGACTAGCCCTCACCGGGGAGCTGTTTTTT. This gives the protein CASSQGLALTGELFF. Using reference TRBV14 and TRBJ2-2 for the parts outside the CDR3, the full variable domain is EAGVTQFPSHSVIEKGQTVTLRCDPISGHDNLYWYRRVMGKEIKFLLHFVKESKQDESGMPNNRFLAERTGGTYSTLKVQPAELEDSGVYFCASSQGLALTGELFFGEGSRLTVL.

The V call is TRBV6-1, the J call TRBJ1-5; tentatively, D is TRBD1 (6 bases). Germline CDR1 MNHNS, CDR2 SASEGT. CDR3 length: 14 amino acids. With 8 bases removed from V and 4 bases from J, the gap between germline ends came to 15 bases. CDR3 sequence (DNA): TGTGCCAGCGGCCAGGGGTGGGGAAATCAGCCCCAGCATTTT. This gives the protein CASGQGWGNQPQHF.

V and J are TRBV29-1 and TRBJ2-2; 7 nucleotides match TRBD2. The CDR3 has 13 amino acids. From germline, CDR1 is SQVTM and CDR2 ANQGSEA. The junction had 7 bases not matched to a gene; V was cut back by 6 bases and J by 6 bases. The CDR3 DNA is TGCAGCGTAGGGCGGGAGACGGCCGGGGAGCTGTTTTTT. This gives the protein CSVGRETAGELFF.

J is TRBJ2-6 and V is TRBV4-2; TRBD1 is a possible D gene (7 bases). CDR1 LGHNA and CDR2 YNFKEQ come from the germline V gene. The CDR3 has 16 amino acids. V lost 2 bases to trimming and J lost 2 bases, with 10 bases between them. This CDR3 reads CASSQQGEAGANVLTF. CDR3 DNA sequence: TGTGCCAGCAGCCAACAGGGGGAGGCTGGGGCCAACGTCCTGACTTTC.

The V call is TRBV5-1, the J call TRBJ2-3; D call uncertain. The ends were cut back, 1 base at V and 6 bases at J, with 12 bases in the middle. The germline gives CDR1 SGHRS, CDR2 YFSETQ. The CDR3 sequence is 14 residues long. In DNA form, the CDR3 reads TGCGCCAGCAGCTTGCGGCCTCCCGGGGATACGCAGTATTTT. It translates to CASSLRPPGDTQYF. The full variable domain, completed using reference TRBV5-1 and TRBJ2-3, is KAGVTQTPRYLIKTRGQQVTLSCSPISGHRSVSWYQQTPGQGLQFLFEYFSETQRNKGNFPGRFSGRQFSNSRSEMNVSTLELGDSALYLCASSLRPPGDTQYFGPGTRLTVL.

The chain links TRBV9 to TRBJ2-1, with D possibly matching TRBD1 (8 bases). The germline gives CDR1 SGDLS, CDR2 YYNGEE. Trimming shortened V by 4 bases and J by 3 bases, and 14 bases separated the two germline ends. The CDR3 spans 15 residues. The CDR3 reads CASSFTGGDYNEQFF. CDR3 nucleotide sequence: TGTGCCAGCAGCTTTACAGGGGGGGACTACAATGAGCAGTTCTTC.

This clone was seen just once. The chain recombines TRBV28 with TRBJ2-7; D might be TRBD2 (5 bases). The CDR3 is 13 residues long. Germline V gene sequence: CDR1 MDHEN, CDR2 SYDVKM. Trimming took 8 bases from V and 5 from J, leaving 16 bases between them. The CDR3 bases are TGTGCCAGCCGGGGAGAGGGTAGAAACGAGCAGTACTTC. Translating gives CASRGEGRNEQYF.

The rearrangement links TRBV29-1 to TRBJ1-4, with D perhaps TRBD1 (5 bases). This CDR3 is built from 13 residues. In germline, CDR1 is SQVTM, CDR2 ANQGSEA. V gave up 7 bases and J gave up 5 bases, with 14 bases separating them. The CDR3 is CSAEEDINEKLFF. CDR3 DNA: TGCAGCGCTGAGGAGGACATAAATGAAAAACTGTTTTTT.

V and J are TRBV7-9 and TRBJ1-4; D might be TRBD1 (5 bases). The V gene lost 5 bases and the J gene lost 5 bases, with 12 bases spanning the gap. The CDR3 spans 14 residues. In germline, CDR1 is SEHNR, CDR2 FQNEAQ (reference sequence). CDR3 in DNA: TGTGCCAGCAGCCTCAGGGTCGGGAATGAAAAACTGTTTTTT. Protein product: CASSLRVGNEKLFF.

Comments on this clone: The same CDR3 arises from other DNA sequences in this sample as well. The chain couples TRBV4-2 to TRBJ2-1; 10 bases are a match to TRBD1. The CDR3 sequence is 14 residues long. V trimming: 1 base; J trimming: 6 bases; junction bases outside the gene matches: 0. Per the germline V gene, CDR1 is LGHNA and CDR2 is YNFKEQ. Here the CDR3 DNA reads TGTGCCAGCAGCCAAGGGACAGGGGGCAATGAGCAGTTCTTC. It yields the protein CASSQGTGGNEQFF.

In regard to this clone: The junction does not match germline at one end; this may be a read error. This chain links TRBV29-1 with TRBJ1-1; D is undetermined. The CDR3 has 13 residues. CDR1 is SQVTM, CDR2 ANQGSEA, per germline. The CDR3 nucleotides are TGCAGCGTCGCGCGCGGGCAGAACCCTGAAGCTTTCTTT. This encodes CSVARGQNPEAFF.

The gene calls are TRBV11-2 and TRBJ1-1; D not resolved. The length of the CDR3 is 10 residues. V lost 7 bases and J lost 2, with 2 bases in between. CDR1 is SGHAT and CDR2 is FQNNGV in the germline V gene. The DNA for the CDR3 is TGTGCCAGCAAAAACACTGAAGCTTTCTTT. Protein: CASKNTEAFF.

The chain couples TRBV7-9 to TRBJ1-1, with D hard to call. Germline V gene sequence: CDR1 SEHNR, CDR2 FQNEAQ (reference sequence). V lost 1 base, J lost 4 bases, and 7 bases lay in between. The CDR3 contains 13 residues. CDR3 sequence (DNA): TGTGCCAGCAGCTTAGTGACGGCCACTGAAGCTTTCTTT. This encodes CASSLVTATEAFF.

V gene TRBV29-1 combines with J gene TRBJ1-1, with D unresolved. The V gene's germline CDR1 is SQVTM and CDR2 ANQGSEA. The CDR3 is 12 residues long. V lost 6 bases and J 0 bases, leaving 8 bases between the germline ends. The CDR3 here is CSVQQLNTEAFF. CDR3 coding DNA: TGCAGCGTCCAACAGCTGAACACTGAAGCTTTCTTT.

CDR3 in amino acids: CASNRPLSNQPQHF. CDR3 coding DNA: TGTGCCAGCAACCGACCTTTGAGCAATCAGCCCCAGCATTTT. The gene calls are TRBV6-1 and TRBJ1-5; D is ambiguous. CDR3 size: 14 residues. Trimming left V 7 bases short and J 1 base short, with 11 bases between. Per germline, CDR1 MNHNS and CDR2 SASEGT.

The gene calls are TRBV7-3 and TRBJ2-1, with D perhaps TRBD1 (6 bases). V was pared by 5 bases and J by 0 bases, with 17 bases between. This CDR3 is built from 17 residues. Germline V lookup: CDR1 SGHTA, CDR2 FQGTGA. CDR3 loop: CASSPSAGTSSYNEQFF. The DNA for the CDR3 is TGTGCCAGCAGCCCATCAGCCGGGACAAGCTCCTACAATGAGCAGTTCTTC.

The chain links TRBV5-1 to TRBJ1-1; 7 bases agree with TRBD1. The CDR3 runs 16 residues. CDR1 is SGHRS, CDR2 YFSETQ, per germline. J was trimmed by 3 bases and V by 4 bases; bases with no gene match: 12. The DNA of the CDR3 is TGCGCCAGCAGCAGGGGAGGGGGCTCTAGGGACACTGAAGCTTTCTTT. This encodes CASSRGGGSRDTEAFF.

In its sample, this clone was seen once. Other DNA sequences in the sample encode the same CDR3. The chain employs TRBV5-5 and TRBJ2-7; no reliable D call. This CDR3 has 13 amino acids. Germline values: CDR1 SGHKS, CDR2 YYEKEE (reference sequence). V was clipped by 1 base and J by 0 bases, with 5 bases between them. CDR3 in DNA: TGTGCCAGCAGCTTGTTAAGCTCCTACGAGCAGTACTTC. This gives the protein CASSLLSSYEQYF.

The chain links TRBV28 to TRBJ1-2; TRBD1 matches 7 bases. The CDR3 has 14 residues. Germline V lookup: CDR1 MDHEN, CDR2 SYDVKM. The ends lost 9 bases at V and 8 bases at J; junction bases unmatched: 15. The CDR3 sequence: CASQEPSRQGGYTF. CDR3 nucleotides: TGTGCCAGTCAGGAGCCCTCGAGACAGGGAGGCTACACCTTC.